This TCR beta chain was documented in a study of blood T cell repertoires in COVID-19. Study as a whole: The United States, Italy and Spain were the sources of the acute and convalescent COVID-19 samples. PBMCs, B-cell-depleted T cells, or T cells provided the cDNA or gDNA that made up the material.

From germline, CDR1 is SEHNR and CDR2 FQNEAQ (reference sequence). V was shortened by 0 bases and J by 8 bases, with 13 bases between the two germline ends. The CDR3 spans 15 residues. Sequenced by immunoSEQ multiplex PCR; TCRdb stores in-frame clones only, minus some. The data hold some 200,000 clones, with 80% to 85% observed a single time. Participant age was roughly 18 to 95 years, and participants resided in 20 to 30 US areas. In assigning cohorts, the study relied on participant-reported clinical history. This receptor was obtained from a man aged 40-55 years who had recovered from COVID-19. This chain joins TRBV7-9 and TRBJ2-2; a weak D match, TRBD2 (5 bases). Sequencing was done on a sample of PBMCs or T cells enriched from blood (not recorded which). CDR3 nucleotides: TGTGCCAGCAGCTTAGCGAGGGATCTTACTGGGGAGCTGTTTTTT. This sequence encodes CASSLARDLTGELFF.